A selection of T cell receptor beta chains follows, all from one sample in a study of control samples from healthy donors and cancer patients. The table came from immunoSEQ multiplex PCR; TCRdb's copy has only in-frame clones and leaves some out. The sample has fewer than 120,000 clones; roughly 90% are singletons. The sample taken for sequencing was PBMCs. The receptors stem from an older woman with lung cancer. The CDR3 runs from the conserved cysteine through the conserved F or W. A D gene is named only where the DNA matches it firmly. Where a row states a size, it is once, few, many or the class of an expanded clone; other rows omit it.

J | V | D | size | DNA | CDR3
TRBJ2-1 | TRBV18 | NA | NA | TGTGCCAGCTCACCATTACTAGAGGGGAATGAGCAGTTCTTC | CASSPLLEGNEQFF
TRBJ1-6 | TRBV9 | TRBD1 | NA | TGTGCCAGCAGCGTAGAACAAGGGGGCGGTTCACCCCTCCACTTT | CASSVEQGGGSPLHF
TRBJ2-3 | TRBV4-1 | NA | NA | TGCGCCAGCAGCCAAGAGGGGGACGGCCTTGTCACAGATACGCAGTATTTT | CASSQEGDGLVTDTQYF
TRBJ2-7 | TRBV6-6 | NA | NA | TGTGCCAGCAGTTGGGCGGTAGGGTATGGAACCTACGAGCAGTACTTC | CASSWAVGYGTYEQYF
TRBJ1-1 | TRBV9 | NA | NA | TGTGCCAGCAGCGTAGAAGGTCTGAACACTGAAGCTTTCTTT | CASSVEGLNTEAFF
TRBJ2-5 | TRBV9 | TRBD2 | NA | TGTGCCAGCAGCGGGACTAGCGGAGGATCGGAGACCCAGTACTTC | CASSGTSGGSETQYF
TRBJ2-5 | TRBV5-1 | NA | NA | TGCGCCAGCAGCTTGCAGGGGTACAGTCAAGCAGAGACCCAGTACTTC | CASSLQGYSQAETQYF
TRBJ2-2 | TRBV14 | NA | NA | TGTGCCAGCAGCCAAGGGATCACGAACACCGGGGAGCTGTTTTTT | CASSQGITNTGELFF
TRBJ2-3 | TRBV7-3 | TRBD1 | NA | TGTGCCAGCAGCAATGGGACAGACCGGGCAGATACGCAGTATTTT | CASSNGTDRADTQYF
TRBJ1-5 | TRBV5-1 | NA | NA | TGCGCCAGCAGCCCGACCCCGGGGAGCAATCAGCCCCAGCATTTT | CASSPTPGSNQPQHF
TRBJ2-1 | TRBV15 | TRBD1 | once | TGTGCCACCAGCAGAGACAGGGGGTCGAACAATGAGCAGTTCTTC | CATSRDRGSNNEQFF
TRBJ2-3 | TRBV7-9 | TRBD2 | NA | TGTGCCAGCAGCCGATCTAGCGGAGATACGCAGTATTTT | CASSRSSGDTQYF
TRBJ1-2 | TRBV4-3 | NA | NA | TGCGCCAGCAGCCAAGAAGACGGGGACTATGGCTACACCTTC | CASSQEDGDYGYTF
TRBJ1-2 | TRBV6-5 | TRBD1 | NA | TGTGCCAGCAGTTACACCCGGGTAGGGGGCTCTGGCTACACCTTC | CASSYTRVGGSGYTF
TRBJ1-4 | TRBV19 | TRBD1 | NA | TGTGCCAGTAGTATCGGGACAGTGGGTGAAAAACTGTTTTTT | CASSIGTVGEKLFF
TRBJ1-4 | TRBV5-1 | NA | NA | TGCGCCAGCAGCCTGCTGACAGGCATAAATGAAAAACTGTTTTTT | CASSLLTGINEKLFF
TRBJ1-1 | TRBV29-1 | TRBD1 | once | TGCAGCCATCAACAGGGGAGCTGGACTGAAGCTTTCTTT | CSHQQGSWTEAFF
TRBJ2-1 | TRBV14 | TRBD2 | NA | TGTGCCAGCAGCCAAATAGCGGGGGCCTACAATGAGCAGTTCTTC | CASSQIAGAYNEQFF
TRBJ1-2 | TRBV6-5 | NA | NA | TGTGCCAGCAGCCCCCCCGGGGCTCCTAATGGCTACACCTTC | CASSPPGAPNGYTF
TRBJ1-1 | TRBV10-3 | NA | many | TGTGCCATCAGTGTTCGGGGGAACACTGAAGCTTTCTTT | CAISVRGNTEAFF
TRBJ1-2 | TRBV30 | TRBD1 | NA | TGTGCCTGGGGACAGGGGTATGGCTACACCTTC | CAWGQGYGYTF
TRBJ1-1 | TRBV27 | TRBD1 | NA | TGTGCCAGCAGTTCATCGACAGGGGTCCTTGAAGCTTTCTTT | CASSSSTGVLEAFF
TRBJ1-2 | TRBV6-1 | NA | NA | TGTGCCAGCAGTGAAGCGGGGACACTTGGTTGGAAAGGCTACACCTTC | CASSEAGTLGWKGYTF
TRBJ2-7 | TRBV24-1 | TRBD1 | NA | TGTGCCACCAGTGAGGGGACAGGGGGCTTCGAGCAGTACTTC | CATSEGTGGFEQYF
TRBJ2-6 | TRBV23-1 | NA | NA | TGCGCCAGCAGTCAGGACCTGACTTTC | CASSQDLTF
TRBJ2-3 | TRBV4-3 | TRBD2 | NA | TGCGCCAGCAGCCAAGACAGCGGGGGGCCTCTCCGAGGGGATACGCAGTATTTT | CASSQDSGGPLRGDTQYF
TRBJ1-4 | TRBV30 | NA | NA | TGTGCCTGGACCCTTTCAACTAATGAAAAACTGTTTTTT | CAWTLSTNEKLFF
TRBJ1-2 | TRBV27 | TRBD1 | NA | TGTGCCAGCAGTCCATTGGGACAGGGCTATGGCTACACCTTC | CASSPLGQGYGYTF
TRBJ2-7 | TRBV5-8 | NA | NA | TGTGCCAGCAGCTTGCGGGGGGCGGGGTACGAGCAGTACTTC | CASSLRGAGYEQYF
TRBJ1-2 | TRBV2 | NA | NA | TGTGCCAGTTCAGAGTATGAAACAGTTTTAGATAACTATGGCTACACCTTC | CASSEYETVLDNYGYTF
TRBJ1-2 | TRBV7-9 | TRBD1 | NA | TGTGCCAGCAGCTTAGCCGGGACAGGGGGCTACTCTAACTATGGCTACACCTTC | CASSLAGTGGYSNYGYTF
TRBJ1-6 | TRBV27 | TRBD1 | NA | TGTGCCAGCAGGGGCGGGAAGGCAGGGGGTTCCTATAATTCACCCCTCCACTTT | CASRGGKAGGSYNSPLHF
TRBJ2-3 | TRBV11-2 | TRBD1 | once | TGTGCCAGCAGCTCCCGGACAGGGGGCGAGACAGATACGCAGTATTTT | CASSSRTGGETDTQYF
TRBJ2-7 | TRBV6-6 | NA | NA | TGTGCCAGCAGTTACTCGTCCGGGGGCTACGAGCAGTACTTC | CASSYSSGGYEQYF
TRBJ2-3 | TRBV18 | NA | NA | TGTGCCAGCTCACCTCATCCCACGGTCGGAGATACGCAGTATTTT | CASSPHPTVGDTQYF
TRBJ2-7 | TRBV27 | TRBD1 | NA | TGTGCCAGCAGTTTAGTCGGGACAGGGCTCTACGAGCAGTACTTC | CASSLVGTGLYEQYF
TRBJ1-2 | TRBV5-5 | NA | NA | TGTGCCAGCAGCTCCCTAAATTCGGGACAAAACTATGGCTACACCTTC | CASSSLNSGQNYGYTF
TRBJ2-1 | TRBV4-3 | NA | NA | TGCGCCAGCAGCCAAGACGTACACAAGCAGTTCTTC | CASSQDVHKQFF
TRBJ1-3 | TRBV5-4 | TRBD1 | NA | TGTGCCAGCAGCCTCGGGACAGCCGGAAACACCATATATTTT | CASSLGTAGNTIYF